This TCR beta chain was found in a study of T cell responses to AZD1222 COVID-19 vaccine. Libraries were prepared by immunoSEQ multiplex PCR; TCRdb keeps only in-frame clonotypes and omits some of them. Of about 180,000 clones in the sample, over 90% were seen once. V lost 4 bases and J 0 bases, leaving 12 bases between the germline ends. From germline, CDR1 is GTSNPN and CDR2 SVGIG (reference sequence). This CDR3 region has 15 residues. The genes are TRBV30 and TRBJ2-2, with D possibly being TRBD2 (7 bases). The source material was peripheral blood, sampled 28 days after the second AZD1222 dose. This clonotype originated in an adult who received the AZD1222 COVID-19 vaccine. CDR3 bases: TGTGCCTGGACCGGGGGGACACCGAACACCGGGGAGCTGTTTTTT. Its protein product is CAWTGGTPNTGELFF.